This T cell receptor beta chain was obtained from a study of beta chain features in type 1 diabetes. Whole-study findings and limits: There were fewer insertions and more deletions at the VDJ junctions of type 1 diabetes patients. Any HLA type influence on TCRB rearrangement was left unresolved here. TCRB CDR3s from Type 1 diabetes patients were moderately but significantly shorter in all four CD4+ subsets.

The whole isolated RNA underwent reverse transcription, so sequencing captured expressed TCRB transcripts. Sequencing used immunoSEQ multiplex PCR; TCRdb keeps in-frame clones, though not all of them. The sample shows some 150,000 clones, around 13% of them seen only once. Using CD45RO/CCR7/CD25/CD127/CD95/CD27, CD4+ naive, central memory, regulatory and stem cell-like memory cells were sorted. This clone was detected only a few times. The target antigen is unknown. This sequence was found in a man younger than 35 with type 1 diabetes. The sequenced sample consisted of central memory CD4+ T cells from blood.

As DNA, the CDR3 is TGTGCCTGGCGAGGGGCCTTAATTCAATATGGCTACACCTTC. Encoded protein: CAWRGALIQYGYTF. This chain connects TRBV30 to TRBJ1-2; tentatively, D is TRBD1 (5 bases). V gave up 5 bases and J gave up 5 bases, with 18 bases separating them. The germline gives CDR1 GTSNPN, CDR2 SVGIG (reference sequence). The CDR3 contains 14 residues.